This entry describes one T cell receptor beta chain. What it binds is unknown. What was sequenced were expressed TCRB transcripts, since all of the isolated RNA had been reverse transcribed. Profiling relied on immunoSEQ multiplex PCR, and the TCRdb table lists in-frame clones only, not all of them. The top ten clones hold 3% to 4% of a sample with some 250,000 clones, 25% to 35% of them seen once. This entry is derived from a study of beta chain features in type 1 diabetes. On the study more broadly: Under 140,000,000 sorted cells were examined across all samples. Study-wide results and caveats: The study found moderately but significantly shorter TCRB CDR3s in all four CD4+ subsets of Type 1 diabetes patients.

There are 14 residues in the CDR3. The V end was cut by 6 bases, the J end by 1 base, with 14 bases between. The sample consisted of central memory CD4+ T cells from blood. The sequence derives from a young man in good health. The gene calls are TRBV5-3 and TRBJ2-7, with TRBD2 as a possible D gene (5 bases). TRBV5-3 counts as an open reading frame of uncertain function. The CDR3 nucleotides are TGTGCCAGAAACCTAGGACGGGAATCCTACGAGCAGTACTTC. This codes for CARNLGRESYEQYF.